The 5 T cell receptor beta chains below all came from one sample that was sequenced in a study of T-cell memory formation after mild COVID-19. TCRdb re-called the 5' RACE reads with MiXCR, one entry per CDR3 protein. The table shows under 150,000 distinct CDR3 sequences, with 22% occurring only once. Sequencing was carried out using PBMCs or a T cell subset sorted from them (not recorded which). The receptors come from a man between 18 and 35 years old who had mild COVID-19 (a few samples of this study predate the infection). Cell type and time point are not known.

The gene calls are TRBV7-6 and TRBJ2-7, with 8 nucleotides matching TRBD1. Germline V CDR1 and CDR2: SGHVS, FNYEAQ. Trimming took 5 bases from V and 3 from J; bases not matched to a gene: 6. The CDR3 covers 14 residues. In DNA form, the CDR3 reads TGTGCCAGCAGCGGACGGACAGGGAGCTACGAGCAGTACTTC. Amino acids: CASSGRTGSYEQYF.

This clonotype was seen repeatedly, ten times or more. CDR3 sequence: CASSPLAEETQYF. The DNA for the CDR3 is TGTGCCAGCAGCCCCTTAGCGGAAGAGACCCAGTACTTC. This chain links TRBV14 with TRBJ2-5, with a weak D call TRBD2 (6 bases). V lost 4 bases and J lost 3, with 9 bases in between. This CDR3 comprises 13 residues. Germline assignment: CDR1 SGHDN and CDR2 FVKESK. The full variable domain, rest sourced from reference TRBV14 and TRBJ2-5, is EAGVTQFPSHSVIEKGQTVTLRCDPISGHDNLYWYRRVMGKEIKFLLHFVKESKQDESGMPNNRFLAERTGGTYSTLKVQPAELEDSGVYFCASSPLAEETQYFGPGTRLLVL.

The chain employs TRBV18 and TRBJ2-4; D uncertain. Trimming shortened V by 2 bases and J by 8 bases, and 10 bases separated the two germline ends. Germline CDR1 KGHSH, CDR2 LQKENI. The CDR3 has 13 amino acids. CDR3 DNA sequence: TGTGCCAGCTCACCAGTGGGGTTGGACATTCAGTACTTC. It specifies CASSPVGLDIQYF.

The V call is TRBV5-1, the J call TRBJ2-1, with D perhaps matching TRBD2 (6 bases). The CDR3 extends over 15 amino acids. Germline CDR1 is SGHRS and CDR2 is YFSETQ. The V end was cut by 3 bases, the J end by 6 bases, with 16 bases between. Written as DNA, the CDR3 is TGCGCCAGCAGCTCGACCACGGGACTCTTCAATGAGCAGTTCTTC. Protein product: CASSSTTGLFNEQFF.

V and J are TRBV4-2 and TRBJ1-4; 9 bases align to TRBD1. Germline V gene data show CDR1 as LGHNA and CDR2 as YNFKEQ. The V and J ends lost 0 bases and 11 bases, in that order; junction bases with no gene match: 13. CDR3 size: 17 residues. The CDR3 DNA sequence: TGTGCCAGCAGCCAAGAGGGACAGGGAATATTAATTGGGAAACTGTTTTTT. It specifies CASSQEGQGILIGKLFF.